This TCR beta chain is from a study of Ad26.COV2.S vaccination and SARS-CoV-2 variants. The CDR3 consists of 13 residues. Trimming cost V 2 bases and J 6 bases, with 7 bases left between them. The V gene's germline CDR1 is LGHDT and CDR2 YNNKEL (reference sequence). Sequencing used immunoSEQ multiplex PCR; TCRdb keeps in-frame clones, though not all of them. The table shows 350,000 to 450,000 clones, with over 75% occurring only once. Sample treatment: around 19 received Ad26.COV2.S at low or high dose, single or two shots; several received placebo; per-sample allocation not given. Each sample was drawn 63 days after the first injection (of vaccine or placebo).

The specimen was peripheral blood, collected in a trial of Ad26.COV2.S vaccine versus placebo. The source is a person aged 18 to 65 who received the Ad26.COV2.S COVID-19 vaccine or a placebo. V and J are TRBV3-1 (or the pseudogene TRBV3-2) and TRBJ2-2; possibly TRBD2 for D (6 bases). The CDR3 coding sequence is TGTGCCAGCAGCCAAACGGGGGCCGGGGAGCTGTTTTTT. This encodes CASSQTGAGELFF.